Detailed here is one T cell receptor (beta chain). Its antigen is still unknown. The data belong to a study of cytomegalovirus exposure and HLA in healthy donors. Study results and caveats: Among the sequence variants, a highly shared cluster was likely an artifact of sequencing. For presence/absence analyses, sequencing depth was assumed to be roughly uniform across donors. Earlier results showed most TCR beta V segments being productive about 87% or about 30% of the time.

Vbeta (60) and Jbeta (13) primers were used in the PCR. Some clones are missing from TCRdb's copy, which holds only in-frame ones; the method was immunoSEQ multiplex PCR. In the table there are 180,000 or so clones, about 79% of which are singletons. This TCR was recovered from a female donor in good health and CMV-seronegative. The sequenced sample was PBMCs.

DNA for the CDR3: TGTGCCAGCAGCTTACAGGAGGGGCGTGGAGAGACCCAGTACTTC. Its protein product is CASSLQEGRGETQYF. The chain recombines TRBV7-2 with TRBJ2-5; TRBD2 is a possible D gene (6 bases). Trimming removed 2 bases at V and 4 bases at J, with 14 bases between. Germline assignment: CDR1 SGHTA and CDR2 FQGNSA. The CDR3 is 15 residues long.